The 20 T cell receptor beta chains listed next were all sequenced from one sample in a study of immune evolution from preneoplasia to lung adenocarcinoma. Clones were sequenced by immunoSEQ multiplex PCR, and TCRdb holds only the in-frame ones, with some missing. The sample carries roughly 35,000 clones, 65% to 75% recorded once. The sample comprised FFPE invasive lung adenocarcinoma tissue. The source of these receptors is a person in their 60s with lung adenocarcinoma.

This clone is medium-sized in the sample. This sequence joins TRBV7-9 and TRBJ2-1; D is ambiguous. This CDR3 has 12 residues. CDR1 SEHNR and CDR2 FQNEAQ come from the germline V gene (reference sequence). The V end was cut by 5 bases, the J end by 7 bases, with 9 bases between. This chain's CDR3 is CASSAELNEQFF. For the CDR3, the DNA is TGTGCCAGCAGCGCAGAGTTGAATGAGCAGTTCTTC.

J is TRBJ2-5 and V is TRBV11-3, with D tentatively TRBD1 (5 bases). The V and J ends lost 1 base and 5 bases respectively, with 14 bases between them. The CDR3 is made up of 15 amino acids. Looked up from germline, CDR1 is SGHNT and CDR2 is YENEEA. The CDR3 region is CASSLGQGQLETQYF. The CDR3 DNA follows: TGTGCCAGCAGCTTAGGTCAGGGCCAGTTGGAGACCCAGTACTTC.

The chain combines TRBV6-5 with TRBJ1-5; weak D call: TRBD1 (6 bases). Germline lookup yields CDR1 MNHEY and CDR2 SVGAGI. Trimming removed 6 bases from V and 3 bases from J, with 15 bases in between. CDR3 length: 15 residues. CDR3 sequence: CASSPDRKDNQPQHF. CDR3 sequence (DNA): TGTGCCAGCAGCCCCGACAGGAAGGACAATCAGCCCCAGCATTTT.

As DNA, the CDR3 is TGTGCCAGCAGCCGCACGGGAGCTGGCACCGGGGAGCTGTTTTTT. It is translated as CASSRTGAGTGELFF. V usage is TRBV5-4 and J usage is TRBJ2-2; maybe TRBD2 (6 bases). The CDR3 runs 15 residues. CDR1 SGHNT and CDR2 YYREEE come from the germline V gene (reference sequence). The V end lost 4 bases, the J end lost 4 bases, and 14 bases lay between the germline ends.

This clone showed up just a few times. The chain links TRBV16 to TRBJ1-5; D ambiguous. The CDR3 consists of 15 residues. Germline V gene data show CDR1 as KGHSY and CDR2 as FQNENV. Trimming cost V 4 bases and J 9 bases, with 19 bases left between them. The CDR3 reads CASSRARSDYSPQHF. CDR3 DNA sequence: TGTGCCAGCAGCCGGGCGAGGAGCGATTACTCGCCCCAGCATTTT.

This sequence joins TRBV19 and TRBJ1-2; maybe TRBD1 (5 bases). This CDR3 region has 15 residues. In germline, CDR1 is LNHDA, CDR2 SQIVND (reference sequence). Trimming removed 3 bases at V and 3 bases at J, with 14 bases between. The CDR3 region is CASSMSRASDYGYTF. CDR3 nucleotides: TGTGCCAGTAGTATGTCCAGGGCCTCTGACTATGGCTACACCTTC.

This chain links TRBV20-1 with TRBJ1-1, with D unclear. The germline V gene encodes CDR1 DFQATT and CDR2 SNEGSKA (reference sequence). V shed 2 bases and J shed 5 bases, with 6 bases lying between them. The CDR3 extends over 11 amino acids. CDR3: CSARPRTEAFF. As DNA, the CDR3 is TGCAGTGCTAGACCGAGAACTGAAGCTTTCTTT.

The V gene is TRBV5-1, the J gene TRBJ2-4; 11 nucleotides agree with TRBD1. Per germline, CDR1 SGHRS and CDR2 YFSETQ. CDR3 length: 14 amino acids. Trimming cost V 4 bases and J 6 bases; bases outside gene matches: 3. The CDR3 bases are TGCGCCAGCAGCCCGGGACAGGGGGTAAACATTCAGTACTTC. Its translation is CASSPGQGVNIQYF.

This chain links TRBV5-1 with TRBJ2-3, with TRBD1 matching 7 bases. The CDR3 totals 15 residues. The germline V gene encodes CDR1 SGHRS and CDR2 YFSETQ. V trimming: 5 bases; J trimming: 2 bases; junction bases outside the gene matches: 8. CDR3 DNA: TGCGCCAGCAGTCGGGACAGCCTCTCCACAGATACGCAGTATTTT. Protein: CASSRDSLSTDTQYF.

The chain links TRBV4-3 to TRBJ1-4; D call uncertain. The ends were cut back, 3 bases at V and 7 bases at J, with 6 bases in the middle. This CDR3 comprises 12 residues. Per the germline V gene, CDR1 is LGHNA and CDR2 is YSLEER. The DNA of the CDR3 is TGCGCCAGCAGCCAGGGAAGTGAAAAACTGTTTTTT. Translated, it gives CASSQGSEKLFF.

The chain employs TRBV2 and TRBJ2-7; D ambiguous. V gave up 1 base and J gave up 6 bases, with 16 bases separating them. Germline values: CDR1 SNHLY, CDR2 FYNNEI. CDR3 size: 15 residues. The CDR3: CASSEGLPGRREQYF. The CDR3 DNA is TGTGCCAGCAGTGAAGGACTCCCGGGTAGGCGCGAGCAGTACTTC.

The CDR3 protein is CASSDRDRYNEQFF. CDR3 in DNA: TGTGCCAGCAGTGATCGGGACAGGTACAATGAGCAGTTCTTC. The rearrangement uses TRBV21-1 and TRBJ2-1; the listed D gene, TRBD1, was not tested against the DNA. TRBV21-1 is described as a pseudogene. CDR3 size: 14 residues.

The genes are TRBV5-4 and TRBJ1-1, with D uncertain. Trimming pared 0 bases from V and 11 bases from J, leaving 11 bases between. Per germline, CDR1 SGHNT and CDR2 YYREEE (reference sequence). CDR3 length: 12 residues. The CDR3, as DNA: TGTGCCAGCAGCTTGGACGTTGGGAACGCTTTCTTT. Protein product: CASSLDVGNAFF.

The chain has TRBV11-2 and TRBJ1-5; a weak D match, TRBD1 (6 bases). Trimming removed 5 bases from V and 8 bases from J, with 13 bases in between. This CDR3 has 13 residues. The germline CDR1 and CDR2 sequences are SGHAT and FQNNGV. In DNA form, the CDR3 reads TGTGCCAGCAGCAGACAGGATGGGGAGCCCCAGCATTTT. Translated, it gives CASSRQDGEPQHF.

This clone was found a few times. The CDR3 loop reads CASSRSGGYNEQFF. CDR3 DNA sequence: TGTGCCAGCAGCCGCAGTGGGGGGTACAATGAGCAGTTCTTC. The chain links TRBV7-9 to TRBJ2-1; tentatively, D is TRBD2 (6 bases). Germline V lookup: CDR1 SEHNR, CDR2 FQNEAQ (reference sequence). Trimming cost V 5 bases and J 4 bases, with 12 bases left between them. The length of the CDR3 is 14 residues.

This clone turned up a few times. This chain connects TRBV21-1 to TRBJ1-1; the D call TRBD1 from the table was never checked on the DNA. TRBV21-1 is annotated as a pseudogene. The CDR3 is 12 residues long. Here the CDR3 DNA reads TGTGCCAGCAGCAAAAGGGGCGCTGAAGCTTTCTTT. This sequence encodes CASSKRGAEAFF.

Judged by abundance, this clone is medium-sized. The J gene is TRBJ2-7, the V gene TRBV9; TRBD2 aligns across 9 bases. This CDR3 is built from 15 residues. Germline V gives CDR1 SGDLS, CDR2 YYNGEE. The V gene end was trimmed by 0 bases and the J gene end by 1 base; junction bases not matched to a gene: 2. This CDR3 is CASSVAGLASYEQYF. The CDR3 region has the DNA TGTGCCAGCAGCGTAGCGGGACTAGCATCCTACGAGCAGTACTTC.

The CDR3 loop reads CASSSGLQETQYF. Written as DNA, the CDR3 is TGTGCCAGTAGTTCGGGACTCCAAGAGACCCAGTACTTC. The V call is TRBV19, the J call TRBJ2-5, with a weak D call TRBD2 (6 bases). Per the germline V gene, CDR1 is LNHDA and CDR2 is SQIVND (reference sequence). The V end was cut by 5 bases, the J end by 1 base, with 8 bases between. This CDR3 is 13 amino acids long.

The rearrangement uses TRBV7-2 and TRBJ2-5; D gene unclear. Germline V CDR1 and CDR2: SGHTA, FQGNSA. Between the trimmed V and J ends, which lost 3 bases and 5 bases, there was a span of 10 bases. This CDR3 is built from 13 residues. The CDR3 DNA is TGTGCCAGCAGCTTCCAGGCGTGGGAGACCCAGTACTTC. Translation gives CASSFQAWETQYF.

The chain joins TRBV5-1 to TRBJ2-2; D call uncertain. V dropped 1 base and J dropped 0 bases, with 10 bases sitting between them. Germline V gene data show CDR1 as SGHRS and CDR2 as YFSETQ. The CDR3 contains 16 residues. The DNA of the CDR3 is TGCGCCAGCAGCTTGCGGTCCGTAGCGAACACCGGGGAGCTGTTTTTT. Translating it yields CASSLRSVANTGELFF.